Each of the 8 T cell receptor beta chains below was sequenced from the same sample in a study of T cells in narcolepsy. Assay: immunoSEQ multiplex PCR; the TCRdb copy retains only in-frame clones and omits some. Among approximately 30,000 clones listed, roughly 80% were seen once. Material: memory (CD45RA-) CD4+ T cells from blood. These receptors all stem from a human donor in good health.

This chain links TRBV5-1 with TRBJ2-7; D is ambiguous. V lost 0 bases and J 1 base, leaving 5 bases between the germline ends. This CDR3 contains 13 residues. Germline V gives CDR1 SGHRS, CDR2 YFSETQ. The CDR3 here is CASSLDGSYEQYF. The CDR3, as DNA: TGCGCCAGCAGCTTGGACGGATCCTACGAGCAGTACTTC. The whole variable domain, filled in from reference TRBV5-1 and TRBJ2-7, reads KAGVTQTPRYLIKTRGQQVTLSCSPISGHRSVSWYQQTPGQGLQFLFEYFSETQRNKGNFPGRFSGRQFSNSRSEMNVSTLELGDSALYLCASSLDGSYEQYFGPGTRLTVT.

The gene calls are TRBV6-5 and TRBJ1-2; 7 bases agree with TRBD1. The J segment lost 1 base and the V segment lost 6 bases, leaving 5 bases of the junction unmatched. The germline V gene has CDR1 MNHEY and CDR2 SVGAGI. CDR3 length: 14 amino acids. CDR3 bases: TGTGCCAGCAGACGCGGGACAGTTAACTATGGCTACACCTTC. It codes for CASRRGTVNYGYTF.

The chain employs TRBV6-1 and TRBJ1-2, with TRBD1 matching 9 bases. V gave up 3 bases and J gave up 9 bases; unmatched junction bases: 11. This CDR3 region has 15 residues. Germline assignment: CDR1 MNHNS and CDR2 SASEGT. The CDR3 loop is CASSEGQGVKYSYTF. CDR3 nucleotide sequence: TGTGCCAGCAGTGAGGGACAGGGAGTTAAATATAGCTACACCTTC.

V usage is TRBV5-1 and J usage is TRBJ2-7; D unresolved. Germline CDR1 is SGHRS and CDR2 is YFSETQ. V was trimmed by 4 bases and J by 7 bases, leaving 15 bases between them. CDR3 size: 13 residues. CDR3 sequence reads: CASSLGTWEEQYF. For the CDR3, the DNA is TGCGCCAGCAGCCTGGGAACTTGGGAAGAGCAGTACTTC.

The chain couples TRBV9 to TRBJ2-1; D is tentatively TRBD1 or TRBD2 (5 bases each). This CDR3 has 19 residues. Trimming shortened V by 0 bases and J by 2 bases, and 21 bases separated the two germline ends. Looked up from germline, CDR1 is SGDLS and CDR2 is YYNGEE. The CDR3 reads CASSVGGLFGDGTYNEQFF. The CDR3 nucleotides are TGTGCCAGCAGCGTAGGAGGTCTCTTTGGGGACGGAACCTACAATGAGCAGTTCTTC. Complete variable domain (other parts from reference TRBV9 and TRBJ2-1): DSGVTQTPKHLITATGQRVTLRCSPRSGDLSVYWYQQSLDQGLQFLIQYYNGEERAKGNILERFSAQQFPDLHSELNLSSLELGDSALYFCASSVGGLFGDGTYNEQFFGPGTRLTVL.

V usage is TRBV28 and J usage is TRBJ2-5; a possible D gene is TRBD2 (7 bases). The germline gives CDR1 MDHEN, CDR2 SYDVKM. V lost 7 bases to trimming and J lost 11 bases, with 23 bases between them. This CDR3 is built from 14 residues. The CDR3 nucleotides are TGTGCCAGCACCAAAGGGGGGGCCCCTAGGGAGCAGTACTTC. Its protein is CASTKGGAPREQYF. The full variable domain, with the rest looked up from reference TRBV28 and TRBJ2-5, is DVKVTQSSRYLVKRTGEKVFLECVQDMDHENMFWYRQDPGLGLRLIYFSYDVKMKEKGDIPEGYSVSREKKERFSLILESASTNQTSMYLCASTKGGAPREQYFGPGTRLLVL.

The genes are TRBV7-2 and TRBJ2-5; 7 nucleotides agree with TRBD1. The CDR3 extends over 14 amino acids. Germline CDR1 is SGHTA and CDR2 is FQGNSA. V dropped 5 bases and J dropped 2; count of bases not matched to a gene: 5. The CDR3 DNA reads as TGTGCCAGCAGCCGGGACAGCCTGCAAGAGACCCAGTACTTC. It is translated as CASSRDSLQETQYF.

The CDR3 spells CASSLGQGYNEQFF. For the CDR3, the DNA is TGCGCCAGCAGCTTGGGACAGGGCTACAATGAGCAGTTCTTC. This chain uses TRBV5-1 with TRBJ2-1, with 7 bases aligning to TRBD1. With 0 bases clipped from V and 3 bases from J, the junction kept 0 bases outside the gene matches. The CDR3 loop spans 14 amino acids. Germline V gene sequence: CDR1 SGHRS, CDR2 YFSETQ.